In its sample, the clone carrying this T cell receptor (beta chain) was seen many times. Germline lookup yields CDR1 MGHRA and CDR2 YSYEKL. CDR3 size: 18 residues. Trimming left V 3 bases short and J 0 bases short, with 18 bases between. Constant-region reverse primers amplified full-length variable regions, followed by semi-nested Nested Universal Primer A PCR. Using its own MiXCR run on the 5' RACE reads, TCRdb lists one record per CDR3 protein. This table holds some 60,000 distinct CDR3 sequences, 30% found once. This clonotype was obtained from a female donor with breast cancer. The rearrangement uses TRBV4-1 and TRBJ1-3, with a tentative D call TRBD1 (5 bases). Sequences were obtained from tumor-infiltrating naive CD4+ T cells sorted from the breast tumor. Subset in this sample: naive CD4+ T cells, CD4+CD45RA+CD25-. Here the CDR3 reads CASSHGAARGNSGNTIYF. DNA of the CDR3: TGCGCCAGCAGCCACGGGGCAGCTCGCGGTAACTCTGGAAACACCATATATTTT.